These T cell receptor beta chains were read from a single sample in a study of early stage breast cancer tumors. Libraries were prepared by immunoSEQ multiplex PCR; TCRdb keeps only in-frame clonotypes and omits some of them. Among 65,000 to 75,000 clones listed, more than 70% were seen once. Sequenced material: blood. Source of these receptors: a person in their 40s with breast cancer. Both conserved end residues are part of each CDR3. Each record gives: V gene, D gene, J gene, CDR3 protein. A D gene is named only where the DNA matches it firmly.

V: TRBV7-9; D: TRBD2; J: TRBJ2-1; CDR3: CASSPGTRNEQFF
V: TRBV28; D: -; J: TRBJ1-2; CDR3: CASSFAGNYGYTF
V: TRBV5-1; D: -; J: TRBJ2-2; CDR3: CASRGGTGTGELFF
V: TRBV27; D: TRBD2; J: TRBJ2-3; CDR3: CASSLYPGGSGDTQYF
V: TRBV16; D: TRBD2; J: TRBJ2-7; CDR3: CASSQIPSGSGDEQYF
V: TRBV5-6; D: TRBD1; J: TRBJ1-5; CDR3: CASSTGQGAGNQPQHF
V: TRBV18; D: -; J: TRBJ1-4; CDR3: CASSPQVQGWTEKLFF
V: TRBV28; D: -; J: TRBJ2-7; CDR3: CASSYPEKREQYF
V: TRBV27; D: TRBD1; J: TRBJ2-1; CDR3: CASSTHTGTGAYNEQFF
V: TRBV30; D: TRBD2; J: TRBJ2-1; CDR3: CAWIKSGSPYNEQFF
V: TRBV28; D: -; J: TRBJ1-2; CDR3: CASSLGSIPSYGYTF
V: TRBV2; D: -; J: TRBJ2-2; CDR3: CASSESSRRGELFF
V: TRBV5-4; D: -; J: TRBJ2-7; CDR3: CASSWDPGPYEQYF
V: TRBV6-1; D: -; J: TRBJ1-1; CDR3: CASIQGNTEAFF
V: TRBV2; D: TRBD2; J: TRBJ2-5; CDR3: CASNRPGGEETQYF
V: TRBV19; D: TRBD2; J: TRBJ2-7; CDR3: CASSSGLVREQYF
V: TRBV7-6; D: -; J: TRBJ1-2; CDR3: CASSPSGGAVGYTF
V: TRBV6-5; D: TRBD2; J: TRBJ2-5; CDR3: CASSYGAGGETQYF
V: TRBV6-1; D: -; J: TRBJ2-7; CDR3: CASSAVQAPSYEQYF
V: TRBV27; D: -; J: TRBJ2-7; CDR3: CASSPRTDRNEQYF
V: TRBV6-1; D: -; J: TRBJ1-4; CDR3: CASSESLRSSNEKLFF
V: TRBV10-1; D: -; J: TRBJ2-7; CDR3: CASSESRGARGSYEQYF
V: TRBV6-4; D: -; J: TRBJ1-5; CDR3: CASSDNSNQPQHF
V: TRBV28; D: TRBD2; J: TRBJ2-7; CDR3: CASSSPIAGGFEQYF
V: TRBV11-2; D: -; J: TRBJ2-5; CDR3: CASRQGVGGETQYF
V: TRBV6-1; D: -; J: TRBJ1-2; CDR3: CASSETLANYGYTF
V: TRBV11-2; D: -; J: TRBJ2-7; CDR3: CASSFPGREQYF
V: TRBV5-5; D: TRBD1; J: TRBJ2-1; CDR3: CASSFKGAGNEQFF
V: TRBV11-1; D: -; J: TRBJ2-1; CDR3: CASSLFQSLSNEQFF
V: TRBV18; D: TRBD2; J: TRBJ2-1; CDR3: CASSPLLAGGLNEQFF
V: TRBV28; D: TRBD1; J: TRBJ1-2; CDR3: CASSSGGTDYGYTF
V: TRBV6-4; D: -; J: TRBJ2-3; CDR3: CASRGRISTDTQYF
V: TRBV10-3; D: -; J: TRBJ2-1; CDR3: CASKGGRHNEQFF
V: TRBV20-1; D: -; J: TRBJ2-1; CDR3: CSADGNEQFF
V: TRBV2; D: -; J: TRBJ2-7; CDR3: CALMVGSEQYF
V: TRBV30; D: TRBD1; J: TRBJ1-1; CDR3: CAWRTGGRTEAFF
V: TRBV28; D: -; J: TRBJ1-3; CDR3: CASSPGHGNTIYF
V: TRBV6-5; D: TRBD1; J: TRBJ1-5; CDR3: CASSATGDQNQPQHF
V: TRBV21-1; D: -; J: TRBJ2-7; CDR3: CASSKRGPSGKYEQYF
V: TRBV7-8; D: -; J: TRBJ2-5; CDR3: CASSLAGGWAYQETQYF
V: TRBV2; D: -; J: TRBJ1-2; CDR3: CASIEGGPGIYGYTF
V: TRBV5-4; D: TRBD1; J: TRBJ2-7; CDR3: CASSLDLLGQGYHEQYF
V: TRBV7-9; D: TRBD2; J: TRBJ2-1; CDR3: CASSFTGTSGSSYNEQFF
V: TRBV5-1; D: -; J: TRBJ1-1; CDR3: CASSLGWAMNTEAFF
V: TRBV18; D: -; J: TRBJ1-1; CDR3: CASSPQVMNTEAFF
V: TRBV27; D: TRBD2; J: TRBJ2-5; CDR3: CASSKRTSGRIQETQYF
V: TRBV28; D: TRBD2; J: TRBJ2-1; CDR3: CASRLRHGTSGRAELEQFF
V: TRBV7-8; D: -; J: TRBJ1-5; CDR3: CASSYQAGSIDQPQHF
V: TRBV4-1; D: TRBD1; J: TRBJ2-5; CDR3: CASSHATGATETQYF
V: TRBV10-3; D: -; J: TRBJ1-1; CDR3: CAISEKAMKNTEAFF
V: TRBV2; D: TRBD2; J: TRBJ2-7; CDR3: CASSDSGTRSYEQYF
V: TRBV4-1; D: -; J: TRBJ2-1; CDR3: CASSREKMFF
V: TRBV2; D: TRBD1; J: TRBJ2-5; CDR3: CASSLSGQATSKETQYF
V: TRBV2; D: -; J: TRBJ2-3; CDR3: CASGREASRTDTQYF
V: TRBV18; D: -; J: TRBJ1-3; CDR3: CASSPPRGPPGNTIYF